The 14 T cell receptor beta chains given below trace back to one sample, sequenced in a study of CD8+CD57+ T cells in acquired aplastic anemia. Genomic DNA, serving as template, underwent TCR beta VDJ and CDR3 profiling. Using its own MiXCR run on the reads, TCRdb lists one record per CDR3 protein. The data contain approximately 120,000 distinct CDR3 sequences, approximately 41% of them singletons. Before being chosen for sequencing, patients had shown CD8+CD57+ cell expansion by flow cytometry. What was sequenced was sorted CD4+, CD8+, or CD8+CD57+ T cells (not recorded which) from PBMCs. The receptors derive from a human donor with aplastic anemia.

In its sample, this clonotype was seen a few times. The V and J genes are TRBV6-1 and TRBJ2-3, with 11 bases lining up with TRBD2. V was pared by 4 bases and J by 4 bases, with 13 bases of the junction left unmatched. Per germline, CDR1 MNHNS and CDR2 SASEGT. This CDR3 spans 18 amino acids. CDR3 coding DNA: TGTGCCAGCAGTGCCCCTAGCGGGGGGCAATCACGGGCAGATACGCAGTATTTT. Protein: CASSAPSGGQSRADTQYF.

This clonotype came up many times. This rearrangement joins TRBV6-1 to TRBJ1-6; possibly TRBD1 for D (5 bases). Germline values: CDR1 MNHNS, CDR2 SASEGT. V lost 7 bases, J lost 0 bases, and 13 bases lay in between. The CDR3 spans 16 residues. The CDR3, as DNA: TGTGCCAGCAAAAGACGGGGGAGCTCCTATAATTCACCCCTCCACTTT. Translated, it gives CASKRRGSSYNSPLHF.

This clonotype appeared many times. J is TRBJ1-6 and V is TRBV19; D remains ambiguous. CDR3 length: 16 residues. Trimming took 5 bases from V and 0 from J, leaving 11 bases between them. CDR1 is LNHDA, CDR2 SQIVND, per germline (reference sequence). CDR3 in DNA: TGTGCCAGTAGTGCAGGTTTGAGCTCCTATAATTCACCCCTCCACTTT. It yields the protein CASSAGLSSYNSPLHF.

This clonotype came up a few times. The chain carries TRBV10-3 and TRBJ2-6; weak D call: TRBD1 (6 bases). The CDR3 loop spans 16 amino acids. V lost 2 bases and J 1 base, leaving 9 bases between the germline ends. Per the germline V gene, CDR1 is ENHRY and CDR2 is SYGVKD. The CDR3 is CAISENRVSGANVLTF. DNA of the CDR3: TGTGCCATCAGTGAGAACAGGGTATCTGGGGCCAACGTCCTGACTTTC.

The chain combines TRBV30 with TRBJ2-5, with 11 bases matching TRBD1. The J call may be incorrect, as the DNA end agrees better with TRBJ2-7. The CDR3 has 16 residues. Germline V gene sequence: CDR1 GTSNPN, CDR2 SVGIG (reference sequence). The CDR3 protein is CAWSPGTGGRSYEQYF. The CDR3 nucleotides are TGTGCCTGGAGCCCTGGGACAGGGGGACGCTCCTACGAGCAGTACTTC.

The chain employs TRBV5-5 and TRBJ1-2, with D maybe TRBD1 (5 bases). This CDR3 region has 16 residues. Trimming cost V 0 bases and J 5 bases, with 17 bases left between them. Germline CDR1 SGHKS, CDR2 YYEKEE (reference sequence). CDR3 in DNA: TGTGCCAGCAGCTTGGATCAGGGTAATTCTCAATATGGCTACACCTTC. This codes for CASSLDQGNSQYGYTF.

This clonotype appeared many times. The chain carries TRBV20-1 and TRBJ2-1, with D hard to call. The CDR3 is made up of 11 amino acids. Germline V gene sequence: CDR1 DFQATT, CDR2 SNEGSKA (reference sequence). Trimming stripped 3 bases from V and 11 bases from J, with 11 bases between. Here the CDR3 reads CSASWAMQQFF. The CDR3 nucleotides are TGCAGTGCTAGCTGGGCCATGCAGCAGTTCTTC.

The chain is built from TRBV7-9 and TRBJ2-7; the D is unclear. Germline V gene lookup returns CDR1 SEHNR and CDR2 FQNEAQ (reference sequence). The CDR3 runs to 12 residues. V lost 7 bases to trimming and J lost 3 bases, with 10 bases between them. The CDR3 sequence: CASNQWSYEQYF. In DNA form, the CDR3 reads TGTGCCAGCAACCAGTGGAGCTACGAGCAGTACTTC.

The gene calls are TRBV12-3 or TRBV12-4 and TRBJ1-4, with 7 bases matching TRBD1. The junction had 9 bases not matched to a gene; V was cut back by 6 bases and J by 2 bases. The length of the CDR3 is 16 residues. The CDR3 region is CASSSEGAETNEKLFF. In DNA, the CDR3 is TGTGCCAGCAGCTCTGAGGGGGCTGAGACTAATGAAAAACTGTTTTTT.

The chain carries TRBV29-1 and TRBJ2-7; TRBD2 matches at 12 bases. Trimming took 5 bases from V and 4 from J; bases not matched to a gene: 3. Per germline, CDR1 SQVTM and CDR2 ANQGSEA. The CDR3 has 13 amino acids. CDR3 region: CSVRLAGVYEQYF. DNA for the CDR3: TGCAGCGTTAGACTAGCGGGGGTATACGAGCAGTACTTC.

This clonotype was seen ten or more times. V usage is TRBV20-1 and J usage is TRBJ1-4; possible D gene TRBD1, 5 bases. CDR3 length equals 14 residues. V lost 1 base, J lost 4 bases, and 10 bases lay in between. Germline CDR1 reads DFQATT; CDR2 reads SNEGSKA (reference sequence). CDR3 in DNA: TGCAGTGCTAGAGTTGGGGGGAGTAATGAAAAACTGTTTTTT. Translation gives CSARVGGSNEKLFF.

This clonotype was recorded at least ten times. V is TRBV20-1 and J is TRBJ2-1; 13 bases agree with TRBD2. The CDR3 runs 14 residues. V trimming: 5 bases; J trimming: 7 bases; junction bases outside the gene matches: 5. CDR1 and CDR2 from the germline V gene are DFQATT and SNEGSKA (reference sequence). CDR3 coding DNA: TGCAGTGCTCAACTAGCGGGGGGGGGTAATGAGCAGTTCTTC. Residues: CSAQLAGGGNEQFF.

A few counts support this clonotype. The chain links TRBV24-1 to TRBJ2-7, with D unresolved. CDR3 length: 13 amino acids. Germline V gene sequence: CDR1 KGHDR, CDR2 SFDVKD. The V gene lost 7 bases and the J gene lost 2 bases, with 11 bases spanning the gap. CDR3 nucleotide sequence: TGTGCCACCAGGACCGCGCCCCCCTACGAGCAGTACTTC. Encoded protein: CATRTAPPYEQYF.

This chain links TRBV18 with TRBJ1-6; D gene uncertain. Between the trimmed V and J ends, which lost 4 bases and 5 bases, there was a span of 15 bases. CDR3 length: 16 residues. Looked up from germline, CDR1 is KGHSH and CDR2 is LQKENI. The CDR3 region has the DNA TGTGCCAGCTCACTTGTTAGGGAAAGGAATAATTCACCCCTCCACTTT. Translation: CASSLVRERNNSPLHF.